Listed below are T cell receptor beta chains from one sample, sequenced in a study of radiotherapy plus CTLA-4 blockade in lung cancer. Sequencing used immunoSEQ multiplex PCR; TCRdb keeps in-frame clones, though not all of them. The sample has roughly 80,000 clones, under 80% seen once; the top ten hold 4%. Sequencing was performed on peripheral blood, taken from a patient treated with radiotherapy plus ipilimumab. The receptors shown here come from a human donor with non-small cell lung cancer who had a partial response to radiotherapy plus ipilimumab. Some clones in this sample may be carry-over from other donors' samples. Each CDR3 is given with its conserved first and last residue. The D gene is left open where the match is weak. Clone size is not always given. Where it is, it says once, few, many or a class for expanded clones.

v_call	clone_size	d_call	j_call	cdr3_aa	cdr3_nt
TRBV25-1	once	TRBD2	TRBJ2-3	CASSEFGRGGNTQYF	TGTGCCAGCAGTGAATTTGGTCGGGGGGGCAATACGCAGTATTTT
TRBV4-3	.	.	TRBJ2-3	CASSQEFGSGPADTQYF	TGCGCCAGCAGCCAAGAATTTGGTAGCGGTCCCGCAGATACGCAGTATTTT
TRBV2	.	.	TRBJ1-2	CASSVIRDGYTF	TGTGCCAGCAGTGTCATACGAGATGGCTACACCTTC
TRBV5-4	.	.	TRBJ2-7	CASSLGQGLTYEQYF	TGTGCCAGCAGCTTGGGGCAGGGCCTAACCTACGAGCAGTACTTC
TRBV4-3	.	.	TRBJ1-1	CASSQDIEDRQTNTEAFF	TGCGCCAGCAGCCAAGATATAGAGGATCGACAGACGAACACTGAAGCTTTCTTT
TRBV2	.	.	TRBJ2-2	CASRVQGTGELFF	TGTGCCAGCAGGGTTCAGGGGACCGGGGAGCTGTTTTTT
TRBV7-3	.	.	TRBJ2-5	CASSHGASPQYF	TGTGCCAGCAGCCATGGGGCGTCCCCCCAGTACTTC
TRBV14	.	.	TRBJ2-1	CASSRLMDLNEQFF	TGTGCCAGCAGCCGACTCATGGACTTGAATGAGCAGTTCTTC
TRBV18	.	.	TRBJ1-5	CASSPPGQGNQPQHF	TGTGCCAGCTCACCACCGGGCCAGGGTAATCAGCCCCAGCATTTT
TRBV7-2	.	TRBD2	TRBJ2-3	CASSIPTSGADTQYF	TGTGCCAGCAGCATTCCGACTAGCGGGGCAGATACGCAGTATTTT
TRBV30	.	.	TRBJ1-1	CAWRELTEAFF	TGTGCCTGGAGGGAACTAACTGAAGCTTTCTTT
TRBV7-3	.	TRBD2	TRBJ2-1	CASSLLAGGVYEQFF	TGTGCCAGCAGCCTACTAGCGGGGGGGGTGTATGAGCAGTTCTTC
TRBV16	.	.	TRBJ2-6	CASSQSSEVTGANVLTF	TGTGCCAGCAGCCAATCGTCGGAGGTTACCGGGGCCAACGTCCTGACTTTC
TRBV5-8	few	TRBD1	TRBJ1-2	CASSLNRGNGYTF	TGTGCCAGCAGCCTAAACAGGGGAAATGGCTACACCTTC
TRBV28	.	TRBD1	TRBJ1-4	CASRPSGTGYEKLFF	TGTGCCAGCAGGCCGTCCGGGACAGGGTACGAAAAACTGTTTTTT
TRBV10-3	.	.	TRBJ1-5	CAISQAGNQPQHF	TGTGCCATCAGCCAAGCAGGTAATCAGCCCCAGCATTTT
TRBV7-8	.	.	TRBJ1-4	CASSLAFKAGSSTNEKLFF	TGTGCCAGCAGCTTAGCGTTTAAAGCGGGGTCGTCGACTAATGAAAAACTGTTTTTT
TRBV19	.	TRBD1	TRBJ2-2	CASRRTGTGAGELFF	TGTGCCAGTAGAAGGACAGGGACGGGTGCGGGGGAGCTGTTTTTT
TRBV6-5	.	TRBD1	TRBJ2-7	CASRTGTGGFYEQYF	TGTGCCAGCAGGACCGGGACAGGGGGCTTCTACGAGCAGTACTTC
TRBV7-3	.	TRBD2	TRBJ2-2	CASRRELAGGPNTGELFF	TGTGCCAGCAGACGAGAATTAGCGGGAGGGCCGAACACCGGGGAGCTGTTTTTT